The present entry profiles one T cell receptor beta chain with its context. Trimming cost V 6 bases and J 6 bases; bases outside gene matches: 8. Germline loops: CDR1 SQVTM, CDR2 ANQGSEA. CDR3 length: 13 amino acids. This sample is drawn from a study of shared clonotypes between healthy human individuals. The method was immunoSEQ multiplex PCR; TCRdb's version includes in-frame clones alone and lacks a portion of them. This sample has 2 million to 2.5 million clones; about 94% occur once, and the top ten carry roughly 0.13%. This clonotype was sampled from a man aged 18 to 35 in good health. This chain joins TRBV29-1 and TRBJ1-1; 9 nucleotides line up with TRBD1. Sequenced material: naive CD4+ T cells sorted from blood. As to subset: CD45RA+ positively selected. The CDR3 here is CSVSRDRASEAFF. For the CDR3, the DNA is TGCAGCGTAAGCCGGGACAGGGCGTCTGAAGCTTTCTTT.